This T cell receptor beta chain was profiled in a study of T-cell reconstitution after alpha-beta-depleted transplantation in children. This clonotype occurred many times. The antigen remains unidentified. Molecular barcoding with unique molecular identifiers was used for the TCRbeta library. Each CDR3 protein gets one entry after TCRdb re-called the PCR reads with MiXCR. The table includes under 75,000 distinct CDR3 sequences, approximately 11% detected once. Overall study results and limits: In patients about two months after transplant, alpha-beta T cells reportedly arose from several hundred expanded graft clones.

The germline V and J ends were trimmed by 4 bases and 3 bases, with 12 bases remaining between them. This CDR3 contains 14 residues. Germline assignment: CDR1 DFQATT and CDR2 SNEGSKA (reference sequence). This sequence was found in a boy aged 5-17 years with acute myeloid leukemia, due to receive a stem cell transplant. The material was PBMCs, obtained before TCRalphabeta/CD19-depleted stem cell transplant. V usage is TRBV20-1 and J usage is TRBJ2-2, with D maybe TRBD2 (5 bases). CDR3 DNA: TGCAGTGCTATCGGAGCGGCCTACACCGGGGAGCTGTTTTTT. Protein product: CSAIGAAYTGELFF.